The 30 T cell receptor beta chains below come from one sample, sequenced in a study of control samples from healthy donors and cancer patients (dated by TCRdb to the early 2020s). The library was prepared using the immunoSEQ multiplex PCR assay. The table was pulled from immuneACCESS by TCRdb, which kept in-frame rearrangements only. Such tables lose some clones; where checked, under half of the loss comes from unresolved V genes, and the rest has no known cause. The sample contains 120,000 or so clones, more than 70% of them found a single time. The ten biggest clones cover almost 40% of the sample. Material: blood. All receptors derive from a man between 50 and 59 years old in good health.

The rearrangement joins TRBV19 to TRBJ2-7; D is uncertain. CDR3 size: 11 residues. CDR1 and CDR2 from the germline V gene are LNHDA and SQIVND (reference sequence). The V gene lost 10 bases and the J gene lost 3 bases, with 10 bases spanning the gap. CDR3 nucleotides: TGTGCCACCAAAGGGTTCTACGAGCAGTACTTC. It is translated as CATKGFYEQYF.

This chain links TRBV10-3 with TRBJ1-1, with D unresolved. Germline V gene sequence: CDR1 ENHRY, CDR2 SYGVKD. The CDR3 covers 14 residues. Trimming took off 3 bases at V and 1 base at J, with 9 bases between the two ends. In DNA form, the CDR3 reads TGTGCCATCAGTGACGGGCCAGCGAACACTGAAGCTTTCTTT. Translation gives CAISDGPANTEAFF.

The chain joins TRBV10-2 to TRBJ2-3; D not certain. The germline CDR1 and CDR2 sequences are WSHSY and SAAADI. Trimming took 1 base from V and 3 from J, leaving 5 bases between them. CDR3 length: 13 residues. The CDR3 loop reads CASSEFATDTQYF. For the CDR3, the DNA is TGCGCCAGCAGTGAGTTCGCTACAGATACGCAGTATTTT.

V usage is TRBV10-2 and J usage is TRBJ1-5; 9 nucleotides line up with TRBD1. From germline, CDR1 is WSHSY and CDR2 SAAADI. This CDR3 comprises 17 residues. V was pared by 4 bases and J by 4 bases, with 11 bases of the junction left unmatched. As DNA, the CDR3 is TGCGCCAGCAGTGCGTTCGTTAAGGGGACAGGGAATCAGCCCCAGCATTTT. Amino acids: CASSAFVKGTGNQPQHF.

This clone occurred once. CDR3 coding DNA: TGTGCCAGCTCACCACAAGATTTGGACAGGGGAGGAGAGCAGTTCTTC. This codes for CASSPQDLDRGGEQFF. The chain is built from TRBV18 and TRBJ2-1; 9 nucleotides agree with TRBD1. CDR1 KGHSH and CDR2 LQKENI come from the germline V gene. V lost 1 base to trimming and J lost 10 bases; unmatched junction nucleotides: 11. CDR3 length equals 16 residues.

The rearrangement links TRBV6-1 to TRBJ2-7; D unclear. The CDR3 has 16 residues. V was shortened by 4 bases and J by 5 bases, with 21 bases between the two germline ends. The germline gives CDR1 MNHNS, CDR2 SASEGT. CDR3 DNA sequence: TGTGCCAGCAGTGTGTTTAAGTCAGAATGGGGTAACGAGCAGTACTTC. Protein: CASSVFKSEWGNEQYF.

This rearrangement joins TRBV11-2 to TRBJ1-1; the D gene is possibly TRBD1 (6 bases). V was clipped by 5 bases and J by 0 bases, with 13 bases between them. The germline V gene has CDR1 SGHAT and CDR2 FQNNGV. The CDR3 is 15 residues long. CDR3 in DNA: TGTGCCAGCAGCACCTGGACAGAAATGAACACTGAAGCTTTCTTT. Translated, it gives CASSTWTEMNTEAFF.

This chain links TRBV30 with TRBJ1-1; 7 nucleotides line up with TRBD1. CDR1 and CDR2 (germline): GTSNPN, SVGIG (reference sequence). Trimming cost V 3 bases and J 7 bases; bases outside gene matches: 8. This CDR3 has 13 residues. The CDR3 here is CAWRVRDSGEAFF. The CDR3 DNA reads TGTGCCTGGAGGGTCCGGGACAGCGGTGAAGCTTTCTTT.

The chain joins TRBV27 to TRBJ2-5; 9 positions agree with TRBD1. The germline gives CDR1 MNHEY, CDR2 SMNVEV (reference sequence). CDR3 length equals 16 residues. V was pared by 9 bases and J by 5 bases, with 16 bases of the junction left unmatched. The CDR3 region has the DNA TGTGCCAGTGCCTCCCCCGGGACAGGGCTGGTGGAGACCCAGTACTTC. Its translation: CASASPGTGLVETQYF.

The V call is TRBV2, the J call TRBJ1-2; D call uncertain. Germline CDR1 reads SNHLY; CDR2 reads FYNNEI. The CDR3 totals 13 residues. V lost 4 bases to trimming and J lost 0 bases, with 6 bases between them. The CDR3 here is CASSGHTNYGYTF. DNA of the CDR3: TGTGCCAGCAGTGGACACACTAACTATGGCTACACCTTC.

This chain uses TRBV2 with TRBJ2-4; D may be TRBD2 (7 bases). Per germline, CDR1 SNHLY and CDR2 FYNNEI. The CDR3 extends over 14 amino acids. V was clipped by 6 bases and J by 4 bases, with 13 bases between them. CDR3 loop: CASRGGTYKNIQYF. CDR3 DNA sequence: TGTGCCAGCAGGGGGGGGACATATAAAAACATTCAGTACTTC.

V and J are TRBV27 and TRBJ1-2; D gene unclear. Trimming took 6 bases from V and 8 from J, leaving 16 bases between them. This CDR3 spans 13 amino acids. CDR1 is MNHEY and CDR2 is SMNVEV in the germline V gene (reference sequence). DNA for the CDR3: TGTGCCAGCAGGCCGCGGAGGGATGGCGGCTACACCTTC. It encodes CASRPRRDGGYTF.

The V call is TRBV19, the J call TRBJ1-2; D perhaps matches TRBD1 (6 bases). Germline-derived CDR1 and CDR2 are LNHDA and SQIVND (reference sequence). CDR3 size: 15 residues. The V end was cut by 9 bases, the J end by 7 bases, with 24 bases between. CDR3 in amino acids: CASSGEGVYNAGYTF. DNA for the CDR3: TGTGCCAGCTCGGGAGAGGGGGTTTATAATGCTGGCTACACCTTC.

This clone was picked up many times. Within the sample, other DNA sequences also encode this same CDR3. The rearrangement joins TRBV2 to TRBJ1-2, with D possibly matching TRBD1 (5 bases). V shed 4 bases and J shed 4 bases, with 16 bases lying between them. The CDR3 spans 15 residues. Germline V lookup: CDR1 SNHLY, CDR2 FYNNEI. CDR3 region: CASSVNWGNGYGYTF. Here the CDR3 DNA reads TGTGCCAGCAGTGTGAATTGGGGCAACGGCTATGGCTACACCTTC.

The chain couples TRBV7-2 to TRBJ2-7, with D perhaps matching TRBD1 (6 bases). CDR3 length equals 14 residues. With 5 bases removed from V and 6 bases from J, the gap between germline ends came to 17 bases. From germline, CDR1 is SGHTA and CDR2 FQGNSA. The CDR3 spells CASSLGQFPLEQYF. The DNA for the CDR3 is TGTGCCAGCAGCCTAGGACAGTTCCCTCTCGAGCAGTACTTC.

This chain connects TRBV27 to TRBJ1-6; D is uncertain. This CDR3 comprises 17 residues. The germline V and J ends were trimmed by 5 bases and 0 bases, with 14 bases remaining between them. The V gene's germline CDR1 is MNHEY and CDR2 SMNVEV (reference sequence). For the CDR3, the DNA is TGTGCCAGCAGTCCCGACGGACCGAGCTCCTATAATTCACCCCTCCACTTT. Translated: CASSPDGPSSYNSPLHF.

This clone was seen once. For the CDR3, the DNA is TGTGCCAGCAGTTACTCCCAGCGGGGGGGCACAGATACGCAGTATTTT. Translated, it gives CASSYSQRGGTDTQYF. V gene TRBV6-5 combines with J gene TRBJ2-3, with 9 bases matching TRBD2. CDR1 MNHEY and CDR2 SVGAGI come from the germline V gene. This CDR3 spans 16 amino acids. The junction had 2 bases not matched to a gene; V was cut back by 0 bases and J by 1 base.

The CDR3 sequence is CASGLVKRQAGGTEAFF. The CDR3 DNA reads TGTGCTAGTGGTTTGGTAAAGAGACAGGCTGGAGGGACTGAAGCTTTCTTT. V usage is TRBV12-5 and J usage is TRBJ1-1; D perhaps matches TRBD1 (6 bases). Germline lookup yields CDR1 LGHNT and CDR2 FRNRAP. Between the trimmed V and J ends, which lost 0 bases and 5 bases, there was a span of 19 bases. The CDR3 is made up of 17 amino acids.

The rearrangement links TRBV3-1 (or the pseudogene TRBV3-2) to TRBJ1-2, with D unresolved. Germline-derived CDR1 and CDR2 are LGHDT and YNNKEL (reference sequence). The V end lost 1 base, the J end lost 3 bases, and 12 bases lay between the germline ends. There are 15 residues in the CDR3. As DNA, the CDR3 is TGTGCCAGCAGCCAAGGGGGAGGAGATTACTATGGCTACACCTTC. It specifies CASSQGGGDYYGYTF.

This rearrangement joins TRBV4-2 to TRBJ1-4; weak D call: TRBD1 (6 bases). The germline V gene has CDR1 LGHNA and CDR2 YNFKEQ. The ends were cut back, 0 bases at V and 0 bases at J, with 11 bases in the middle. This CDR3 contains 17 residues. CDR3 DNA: TGTGCCAGCAGCCAAGAGGTTGGGGGCGCAACTAATGAAAAACTGTTTTTT. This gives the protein CASSQEVGGATNEKLFF.

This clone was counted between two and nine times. Written as DNA, the CDR3 is TGCAGCGTTGATCATCGAACGCGCAATCCCTCACCCCTCCACTTT. Translation: CSVDHRTRNPSPLHF. The J gene is TRBJ1-6, the V gene TRBV29-1; D is unclear. The CDR3 has 15 amino acids. Germline CDR1 SQVTM, CDR2 ANQGSEA. V was pared by 3 bases and J by 10 bases, with 19 bases between.

CDR3 nucleotide sequence: TGTGCCAGCAGCCCAGGGGGCGGGCCGAACACTGAAGCTTTCTTT. It yields the protein CASSPGGGPNTEAFF. V and J are TRBV7-6 and TRBJ1-1, with 8 bases identical to TRBD1. Germline CDR1 and CDR2: SGHVS and FNYEAQ. This CDR3 spans 15 amino acids. With V trimmed by 5 bases and J by 1 base, 6 bases remained unmatched.

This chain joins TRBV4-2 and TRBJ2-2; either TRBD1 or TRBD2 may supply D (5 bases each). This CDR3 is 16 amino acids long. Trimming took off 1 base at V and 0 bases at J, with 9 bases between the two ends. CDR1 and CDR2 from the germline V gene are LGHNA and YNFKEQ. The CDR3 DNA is TGTGCCAGCAGCCAAGGGGGACCCTCGAACACCGGGGAGCTGTTTTTT. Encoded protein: CASSQGGPSNTGELFF.

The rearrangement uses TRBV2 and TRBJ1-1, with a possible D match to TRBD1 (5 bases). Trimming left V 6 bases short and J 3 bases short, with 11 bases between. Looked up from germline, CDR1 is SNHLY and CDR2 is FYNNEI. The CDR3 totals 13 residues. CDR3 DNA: TGTGCCAGCAGCTTCGAACAGGACACTGAAGCTTTCTTT. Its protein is CASSFEQDTEAFF.

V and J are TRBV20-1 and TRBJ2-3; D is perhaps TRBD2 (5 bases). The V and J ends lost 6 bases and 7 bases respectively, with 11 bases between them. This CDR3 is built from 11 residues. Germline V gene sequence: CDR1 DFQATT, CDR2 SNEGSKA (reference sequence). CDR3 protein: CSAHQRYTQYF. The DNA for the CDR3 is TGCAGTGCCCACCAGCGGTATACGCAGTATTTT.

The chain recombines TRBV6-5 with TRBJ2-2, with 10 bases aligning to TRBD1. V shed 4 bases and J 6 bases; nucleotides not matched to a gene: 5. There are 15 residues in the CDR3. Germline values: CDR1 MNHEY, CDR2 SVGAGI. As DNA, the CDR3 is TGTGCCAGCAGTTGGACCGGGACAGGGGCCGGGGAGCTGTTTTTT. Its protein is CASSWTGTGAGELFF.

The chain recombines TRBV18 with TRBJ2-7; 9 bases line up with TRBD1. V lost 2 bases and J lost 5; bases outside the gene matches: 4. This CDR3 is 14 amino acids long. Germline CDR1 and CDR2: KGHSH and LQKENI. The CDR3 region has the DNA TGTGCCAGCTCACCATGGACAGGGGACCACGAGCAGTACTTC. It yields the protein CASSPWTGDHEQYF.

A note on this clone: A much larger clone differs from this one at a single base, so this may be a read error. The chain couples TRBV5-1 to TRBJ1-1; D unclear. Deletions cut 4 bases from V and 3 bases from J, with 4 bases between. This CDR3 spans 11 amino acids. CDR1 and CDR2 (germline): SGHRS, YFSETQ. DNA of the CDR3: TGCGCCAGCAGCGAAGACACTGAAGCTTTCTTT. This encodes CASSEDTEAFF. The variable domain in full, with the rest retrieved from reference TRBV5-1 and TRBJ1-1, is KAGVTQTPRYLIKTRGQQVTLSCSPISGHRSVSWYQQTPGQGLQFLFEYFSETQRNKGNFPGRFSGRQFSNSRSEMNVSTLELGDSALYLCASSEDTEAFFGQGTRLTVV.

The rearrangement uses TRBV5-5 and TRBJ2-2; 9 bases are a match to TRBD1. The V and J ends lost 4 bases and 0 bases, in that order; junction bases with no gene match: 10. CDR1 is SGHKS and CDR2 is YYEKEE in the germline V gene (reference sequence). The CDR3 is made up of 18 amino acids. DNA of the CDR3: TGTGCCAGCAGCCGCCTGGGACAGGGCCCCTCGAACACCGGGGAGCTGTTTTTT. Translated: CASSRLGQGPSNTGELFF. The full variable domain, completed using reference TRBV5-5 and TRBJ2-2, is DAGVTQSPTHLIKTRGQQVTLRCSPISGHKSVSWYQQVLGQGPQFIFQYYEKEERGRGNFPDRFSARQFPNYSSELNVNALLLGDSALYLCASSRLGQGPSNTGELFFGEGSRLTVL.

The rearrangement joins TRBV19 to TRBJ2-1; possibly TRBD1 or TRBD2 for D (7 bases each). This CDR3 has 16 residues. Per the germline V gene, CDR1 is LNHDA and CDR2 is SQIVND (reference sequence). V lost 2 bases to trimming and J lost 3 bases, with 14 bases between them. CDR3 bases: TGTGCCAGTAGTATAAGAGGGGGGGACAGCTACAATGAGCAGTTCTTC. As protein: CASSIRGGDSYNEQFF.